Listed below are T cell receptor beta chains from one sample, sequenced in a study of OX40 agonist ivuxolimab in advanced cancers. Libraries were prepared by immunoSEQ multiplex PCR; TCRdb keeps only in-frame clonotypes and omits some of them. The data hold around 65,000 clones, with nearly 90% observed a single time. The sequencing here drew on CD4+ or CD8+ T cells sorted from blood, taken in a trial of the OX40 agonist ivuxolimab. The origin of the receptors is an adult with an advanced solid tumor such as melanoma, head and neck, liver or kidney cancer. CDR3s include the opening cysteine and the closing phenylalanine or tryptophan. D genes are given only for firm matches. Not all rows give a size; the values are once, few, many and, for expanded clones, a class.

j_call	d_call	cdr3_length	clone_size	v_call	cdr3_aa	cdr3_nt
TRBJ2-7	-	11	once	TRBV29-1	CSVGLEYEQYF	TGCAGCGTTGGACTGGAGTACGAGCAGTACTTC
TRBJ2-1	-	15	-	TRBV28	CASSRTGSSYNEQFF	TGTGCCAGCAGCCGAACTGGATCATCCTACAATGAGCAGTTCTTC
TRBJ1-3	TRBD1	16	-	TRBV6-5	CASSYSTQGAGNTIYF	TGTGCCAGCAGTTACTCGACCCAGGGGGCTGGAAACACCATATATTTT
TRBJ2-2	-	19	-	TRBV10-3	CAISVIFTGTAGSAGELFF	TGTGCCATCAGTGTAATATTCACAGGGACGGCGGGGTCGGCCGGGGAGCTGTTTTTT
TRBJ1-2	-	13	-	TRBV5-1	CASSFGLTDGYTF	TGCGCCAGCAGCTTTGGCCTAACAGATGGCTACACCTTC
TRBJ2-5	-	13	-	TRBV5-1	CASSLGVGETQYF	TGCGCCAGCAGCTTGGGCGTCGGGGAGACCCAGTACTTC
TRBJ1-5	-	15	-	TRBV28	CASTLRAGGNQPQHF	TGTGCCAGCACCCTCCGGGCAGGGGGCAATCAGCCCCAGCATTTT
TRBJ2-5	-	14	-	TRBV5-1	CASSPPTPLETQYF	TGCGCCAGCAGCCCCCCCACCCCTTTAGAGACCCAGTACTTC
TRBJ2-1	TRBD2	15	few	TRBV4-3	CASSQLTSAYNEQFF	TGCGCCAGCAGCCAATTGACTAGCGCGTACAATGAGCAGTTCTTC
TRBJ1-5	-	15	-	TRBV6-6	CASSYSNPGNQPQHF	TGTGCCAGCAGTTACTCGAACCCAGGGAATCAGCCCCAGCATTTT
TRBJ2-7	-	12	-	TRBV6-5	CASTGQTYEQYF	TGTGCCAGCACCGGACAGACCTACGAGCAGTACTTC
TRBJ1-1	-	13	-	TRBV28	CASSSRPSLEAFF	TGTGCCAGCAGTTCAAGACCGTCCCTTGAAGCTTTCTTT
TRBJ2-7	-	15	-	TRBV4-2	CASSQDPQRWFEQYF	TGTGCCAGCAGCCAAGATCCCCAGAGATGGTTCGAGCAGTACTTC
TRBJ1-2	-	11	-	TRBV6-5	CASSEDYGYTF	TGTGCCAGCAGTGAGGACTATGGCTACACCTTC
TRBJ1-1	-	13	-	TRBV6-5	CASSYATYTEAFF	TGTGCCAGCAGTTACGCTACTTACACTGAAGCTTTCTTT
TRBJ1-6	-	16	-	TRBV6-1	CASSVGRGSYNSPLHF	TGTGCCAGCAGTGTAGGCAGGGGCTCCTATAATTCACCCCTCCACTTT
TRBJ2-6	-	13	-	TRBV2	CAREVSGANVLTF	TGTGCCAGGGAAGTCTCTGGGGCCAACGTCCTGACTTTC
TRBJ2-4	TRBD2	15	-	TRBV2	CASSTSGEGGNIQYF	TGTGCCAGCAGTACTAGCGGGGAGGGAGGAAACATTCAGTACTTC
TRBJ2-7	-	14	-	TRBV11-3	CASSLDRGPEEQYF	TGTGCCAGCAGCTTAGACAGGGGTCCGGAGGAGCAGTACTTC
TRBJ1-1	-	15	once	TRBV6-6	CASSYGGRVNTEAFF	TGTGCCAGCAGTTACGGCGGCAGGGTGAACACTGAAGCTTTCTTT
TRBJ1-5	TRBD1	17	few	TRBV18	CASSPPRGDSSNRPQHF	TGTGCCAGCTCACCGCCCAGGGGGGACAGTTCCAATCGGCCCCAGCATTTT
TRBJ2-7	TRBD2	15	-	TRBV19	CASSSGLAISYEQYF	TGTGCCAGTAGTTCCGGACTAGCGATCTCCTACGAGCAGTACTTC
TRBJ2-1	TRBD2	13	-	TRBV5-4	CASSRGLAGEQFF	TGTGCCAGCAGCAGGGGACTAGCTGGTGAGCAGTTCTTC
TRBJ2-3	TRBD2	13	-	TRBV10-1	CASSGSGTDTQYF	TGCGCCAGCAGTGGTAGCGGGACAGATACGCAGTATTTT
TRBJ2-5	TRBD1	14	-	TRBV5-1	CASGQGTGKETQYF	TGCGCCAGCGGGCAAGGGACAGGGAAAGAGACCCAGTACTTC
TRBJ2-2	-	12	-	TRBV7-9	CASSFATGELFF	TGTGCCAGCAGCTTCGCAACCGGGGAGCTGTTTTTT
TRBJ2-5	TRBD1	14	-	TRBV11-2	CASSLGQAGETQYF	TGTGCCAGCAGCTTGGGACAGGCGGGGGAGACCCAGTACTTC
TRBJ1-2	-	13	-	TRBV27	CASSLAGAQGYTF	TGTGCCAGCAGTTTGGCGGGGGCGCAAGGCTACACCTTC
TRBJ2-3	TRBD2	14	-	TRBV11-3	CASSFSGGTDTQYF	TGTGCCAGCAGCTTCTCGGGAGGGACAGATACGCAGTATTTT
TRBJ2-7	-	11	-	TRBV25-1	CASSWAYEQYF	TGTGCCAGCAGTTGGGCCTACGAGCAGTACTTC
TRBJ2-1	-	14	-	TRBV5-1	CASSLRTDYNEQFF	TGCGCCAGCAGCCTCCGGACAGACTACAATGAGCAGTTCTTC
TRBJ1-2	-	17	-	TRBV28	CASSYRDNWRAVYGYTF	TGTGCCAGCAGTTACCGGGACAACTGGCGGGCAGTCTATGGCTACACCTTC
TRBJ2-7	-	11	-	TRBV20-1	CSAIDPDEQYF	TGCAGTGCCATTGACCCGGACGAGCAGTACTTC
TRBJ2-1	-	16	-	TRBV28	CASSYQEARTYNEQFF	TGTGCCAGCAGTTATCAAGAGGCCCGCACCTACAATGAGCAGTTCTTC
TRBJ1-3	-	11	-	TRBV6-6	CASSKGDTIYF	TGTGCCAGCAGTAAGGGGGACACCATATATTTT
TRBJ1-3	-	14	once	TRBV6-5	CASRMGQTSVTIYF	TGTGCCAGCAGGATGGGTCAGACGTCCGTCACCATATATTTT
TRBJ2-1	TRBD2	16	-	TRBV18	CASSPPLAGDINEQFF	TGTGCCAGCTCACCACCTCTAGCGGGAGATATCAATGAGCAGTTCTTC